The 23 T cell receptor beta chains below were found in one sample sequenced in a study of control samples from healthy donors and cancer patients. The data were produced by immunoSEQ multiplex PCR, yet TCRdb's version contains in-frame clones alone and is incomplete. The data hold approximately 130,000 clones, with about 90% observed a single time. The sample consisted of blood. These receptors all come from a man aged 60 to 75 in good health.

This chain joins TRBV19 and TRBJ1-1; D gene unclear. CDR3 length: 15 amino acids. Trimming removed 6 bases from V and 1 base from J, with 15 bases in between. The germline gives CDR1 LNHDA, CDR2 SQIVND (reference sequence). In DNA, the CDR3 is TGTGCCAGTAGACGGACGGCGAACCCGAACACTGAAGCTTTCTTT. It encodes CASRRTANPNTEAFF.

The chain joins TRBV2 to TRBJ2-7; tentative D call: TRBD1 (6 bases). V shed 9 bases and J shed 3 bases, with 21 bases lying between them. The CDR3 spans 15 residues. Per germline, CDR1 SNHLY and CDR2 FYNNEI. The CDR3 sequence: CASKVDSAMGYEQYF. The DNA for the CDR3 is TGTGCCAGTAAGGTGGACAGTGCTATGGGCTACGAGCAGTACTTC.

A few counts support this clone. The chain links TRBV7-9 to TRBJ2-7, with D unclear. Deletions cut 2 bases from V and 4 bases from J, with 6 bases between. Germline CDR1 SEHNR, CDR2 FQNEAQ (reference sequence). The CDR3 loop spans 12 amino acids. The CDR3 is CASSLLEYEQYF. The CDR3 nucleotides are TGTGCCAGCAGCTTACTGGAATACGAGCAGTACTTC.

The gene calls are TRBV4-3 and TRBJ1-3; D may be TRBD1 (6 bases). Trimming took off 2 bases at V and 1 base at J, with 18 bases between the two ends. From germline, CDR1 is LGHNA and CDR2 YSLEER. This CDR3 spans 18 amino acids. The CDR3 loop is CASSQTSVWGASGNTIYF. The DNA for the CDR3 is TGCGCCAGCAGCCAAACCTCTGTCTGGGGGGCTTCTGGAAACACCATATATTTT.

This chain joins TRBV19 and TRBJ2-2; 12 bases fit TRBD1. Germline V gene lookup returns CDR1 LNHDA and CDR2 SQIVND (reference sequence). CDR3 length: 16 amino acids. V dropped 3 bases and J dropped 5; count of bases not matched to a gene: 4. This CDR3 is CASSIGDRGRTGELFF. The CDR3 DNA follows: TGTGCCAGTAGTATCGGGGACAGGGGGCGGACCGGGGAGCTGTTTTTT.

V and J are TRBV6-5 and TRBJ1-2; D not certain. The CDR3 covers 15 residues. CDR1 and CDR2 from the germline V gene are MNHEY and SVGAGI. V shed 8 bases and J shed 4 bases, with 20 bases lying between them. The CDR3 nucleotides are TGTGCCAGCGTCATCGAAGGGATAGCCCTCTATGGCTACACCTTC. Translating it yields CASVIEGIALYGYTF.

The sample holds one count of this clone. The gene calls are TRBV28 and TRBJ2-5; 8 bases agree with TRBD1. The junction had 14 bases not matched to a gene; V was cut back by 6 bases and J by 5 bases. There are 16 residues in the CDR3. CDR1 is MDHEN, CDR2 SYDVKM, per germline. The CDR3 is CASRPTGAVAMETQYF. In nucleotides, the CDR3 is TGTGCCAGCAGGCCGACAGGGGCCGTCGCAATGGAGACCCAGTACTTC. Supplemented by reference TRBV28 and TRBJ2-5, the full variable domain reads DVKVTQSSRYLVKRTGEKVFLECVQDMDHENMFWYRQDPGLGLRLIYFSYDVKMKEKGDIPEGYSVSREKKERFSLILESASTNQTSMYLCASRPTGAVAMETQYFGPGTRLLVL.

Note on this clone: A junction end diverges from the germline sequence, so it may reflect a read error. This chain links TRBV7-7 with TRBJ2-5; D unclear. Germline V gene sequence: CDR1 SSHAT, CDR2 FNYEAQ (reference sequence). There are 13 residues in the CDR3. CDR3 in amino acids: CASKPTGPETQYF. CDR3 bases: TGTGCTAGCAAACCGACTGGGCCGGAGACCCAGTACTTC.

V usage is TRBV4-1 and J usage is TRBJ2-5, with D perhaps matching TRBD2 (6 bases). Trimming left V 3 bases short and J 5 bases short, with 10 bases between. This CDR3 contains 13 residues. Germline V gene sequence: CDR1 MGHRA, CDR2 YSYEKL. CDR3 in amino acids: CASSQWRGETQYF. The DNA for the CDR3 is TGCGCCAGCAGCCAGTGGAGGGGTGAGACCCAGTACTTC.

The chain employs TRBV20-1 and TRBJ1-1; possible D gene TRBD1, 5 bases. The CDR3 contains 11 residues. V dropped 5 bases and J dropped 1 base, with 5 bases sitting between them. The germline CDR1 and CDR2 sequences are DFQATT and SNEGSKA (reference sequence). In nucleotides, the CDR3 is TGCAGTGCTCAGGGGAACACTGAAGCTTTCTTT. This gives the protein CSAQGNTEAFF.

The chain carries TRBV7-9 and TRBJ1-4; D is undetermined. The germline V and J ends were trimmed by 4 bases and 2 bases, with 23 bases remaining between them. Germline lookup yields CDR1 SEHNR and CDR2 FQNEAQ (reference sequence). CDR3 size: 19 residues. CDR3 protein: CASSSQTRTSLGTNEKLFF. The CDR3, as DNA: TGTGCCAGCAGCTCCCAAACACGGACTTCCCTTGGGACTAATGAAAAACTGTTTTTT.

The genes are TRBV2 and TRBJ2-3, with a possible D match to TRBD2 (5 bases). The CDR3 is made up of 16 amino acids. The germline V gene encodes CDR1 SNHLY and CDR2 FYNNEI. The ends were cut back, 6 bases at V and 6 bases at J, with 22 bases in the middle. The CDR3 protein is CASRVEGFINLDTQYF. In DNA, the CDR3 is TGTGCCAGCAGGGTAGAGGGATTCATTAATTTGGATACGCAGTATTTT.

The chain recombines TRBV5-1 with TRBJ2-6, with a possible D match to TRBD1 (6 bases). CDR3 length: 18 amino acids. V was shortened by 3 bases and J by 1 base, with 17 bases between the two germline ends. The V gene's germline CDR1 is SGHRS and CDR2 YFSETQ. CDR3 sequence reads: CASSSGDLPLSGANVLTF. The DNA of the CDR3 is TGCGCCAGCAGCTCAGGGGACCTACCCCTTTCTGGGGCCAACGTCCTGACTTTC.

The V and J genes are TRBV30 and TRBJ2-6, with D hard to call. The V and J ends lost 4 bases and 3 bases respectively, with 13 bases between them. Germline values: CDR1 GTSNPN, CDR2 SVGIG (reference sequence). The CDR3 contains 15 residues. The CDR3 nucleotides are TGTGCCTGGACCCACCTACCCCTTGGGGCCAACGTCCTGACTTTC. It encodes CAWTHLPLGANVLTF.

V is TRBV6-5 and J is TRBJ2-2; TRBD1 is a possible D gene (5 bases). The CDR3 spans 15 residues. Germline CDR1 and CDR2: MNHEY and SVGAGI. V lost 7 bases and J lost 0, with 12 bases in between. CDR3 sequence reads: CASTPRVTNTGELFF. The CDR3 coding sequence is TGTGCCAGCACGCCCAGGGTCACGAACACCGGGGAGCTGTTTTTT.

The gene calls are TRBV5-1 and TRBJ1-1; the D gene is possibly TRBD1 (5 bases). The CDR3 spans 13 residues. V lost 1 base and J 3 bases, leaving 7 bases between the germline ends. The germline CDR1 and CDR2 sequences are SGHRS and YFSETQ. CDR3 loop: CASSLSRDTEAFF. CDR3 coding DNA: TGCGCCAGCAGCTTGAGCAGGGACACTGAAGCTTTCTTT.

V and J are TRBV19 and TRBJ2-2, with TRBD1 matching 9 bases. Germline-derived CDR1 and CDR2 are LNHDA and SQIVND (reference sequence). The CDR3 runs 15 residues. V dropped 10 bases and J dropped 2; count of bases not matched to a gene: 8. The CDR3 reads CATKQGARNTGELFF. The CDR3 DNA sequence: TGTGCCACAAAACAGGGGGCGCGTAACACCGGGGAGCTGTTTTTT.

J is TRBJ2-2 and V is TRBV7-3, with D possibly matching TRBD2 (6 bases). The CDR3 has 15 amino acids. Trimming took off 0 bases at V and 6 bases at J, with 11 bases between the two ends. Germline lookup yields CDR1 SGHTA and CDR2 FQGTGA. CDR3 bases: TGTGCCAGCAGCTTAACGGACTACCCCCCCGGGGAGCTGTTTTTT. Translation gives CASSLTDYPPGELFF.

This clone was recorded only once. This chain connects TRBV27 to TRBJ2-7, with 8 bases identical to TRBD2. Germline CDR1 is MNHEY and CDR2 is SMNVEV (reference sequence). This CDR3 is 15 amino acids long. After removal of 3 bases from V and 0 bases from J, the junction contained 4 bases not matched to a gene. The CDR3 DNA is TGTGCCAGCAGTTTTAAGCGGGGGAGCTCCTACGAGCAGTACTTC. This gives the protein CASSFKRGSSYEQYF.

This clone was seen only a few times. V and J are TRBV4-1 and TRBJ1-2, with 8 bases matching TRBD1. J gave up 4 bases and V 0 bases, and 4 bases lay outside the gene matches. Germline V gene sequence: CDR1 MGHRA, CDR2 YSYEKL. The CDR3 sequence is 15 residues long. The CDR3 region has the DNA TGCGCCAGCAGCCAAGAGGGACAGGACGTCTATGGCTACACCTTC. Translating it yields CASSQEGQDVYGYTF.

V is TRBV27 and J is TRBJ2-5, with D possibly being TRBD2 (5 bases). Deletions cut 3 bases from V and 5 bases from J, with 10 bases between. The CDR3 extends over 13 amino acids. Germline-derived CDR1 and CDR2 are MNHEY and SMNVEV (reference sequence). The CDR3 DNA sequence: TGTGCCAGCAGTTTTTACGGGGTCGAGACCCAGTACTTC. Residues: CASSFYGVETQYF.

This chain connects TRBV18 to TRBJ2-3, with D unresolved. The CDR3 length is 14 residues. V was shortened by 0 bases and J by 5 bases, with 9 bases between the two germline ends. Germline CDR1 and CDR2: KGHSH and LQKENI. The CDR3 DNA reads TGTGCCAGCTCACCACCGTGGGGTAAAGATACGCAGTATTTT. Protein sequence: CASSPPWGKDTQYF. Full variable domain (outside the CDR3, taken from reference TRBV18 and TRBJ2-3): NAGVMQNPRHLVRRRGQEARLRCSPMKGHSHVYWYRQLPEEGLKFMVYLQKENIIDESGMPKERFSAEFPKEGPSILRIQQVVRGDSAAYFCASSPPWGKDTQYFGPGTRLTVL.

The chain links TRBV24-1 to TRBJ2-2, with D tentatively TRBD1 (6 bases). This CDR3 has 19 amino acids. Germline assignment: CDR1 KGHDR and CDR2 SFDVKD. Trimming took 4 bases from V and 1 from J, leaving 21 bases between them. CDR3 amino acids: CATSDPYKTGQQNTGELFF. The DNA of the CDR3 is TGTGCCACCAGTGACCCTTACAAGACTGGACAGCAGAACACCGGGGAGCTGTTTTTT.